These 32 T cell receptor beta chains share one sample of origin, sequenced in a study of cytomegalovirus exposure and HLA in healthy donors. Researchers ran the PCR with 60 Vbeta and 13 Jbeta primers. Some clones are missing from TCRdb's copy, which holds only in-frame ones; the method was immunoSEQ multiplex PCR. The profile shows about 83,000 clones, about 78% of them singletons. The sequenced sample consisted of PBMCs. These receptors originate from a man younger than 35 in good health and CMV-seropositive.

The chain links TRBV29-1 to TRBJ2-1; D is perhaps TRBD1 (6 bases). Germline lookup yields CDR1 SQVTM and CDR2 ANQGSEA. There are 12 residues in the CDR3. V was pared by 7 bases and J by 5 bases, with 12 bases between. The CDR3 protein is CSAGTRNNEQFF. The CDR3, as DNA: TGCAGCGCCGGGACACGAAACAATGAGCAGTTCTTC.

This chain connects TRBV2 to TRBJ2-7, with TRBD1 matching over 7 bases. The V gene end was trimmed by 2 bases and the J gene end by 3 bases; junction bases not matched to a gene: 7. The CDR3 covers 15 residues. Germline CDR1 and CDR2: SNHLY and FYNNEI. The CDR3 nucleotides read TGTGCCAGCAGTGAAATGGGACAGACTAACTACGAGCAGTACTTC. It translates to CASSEMGQTNYEQYF.

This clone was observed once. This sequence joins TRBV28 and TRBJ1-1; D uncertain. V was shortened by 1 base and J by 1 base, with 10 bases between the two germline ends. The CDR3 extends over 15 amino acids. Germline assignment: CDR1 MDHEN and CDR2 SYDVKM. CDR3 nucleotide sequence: TGTGCCAGCAGTTTATTGGTTTCCGGGAACACTGAAGCTTTCTTT. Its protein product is CASSLLVSGNTEAFF. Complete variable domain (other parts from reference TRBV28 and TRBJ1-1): DVKVTQSSRYLVKRTGEKVFLECVQDMDHENMFWYRQDPGLGLRLIYFSYDVKMKEKGDIPEGYSVSREKKERFSLILESASTNQTSMYLCASSLLVSGNTEAFFGQGTRLTVV.

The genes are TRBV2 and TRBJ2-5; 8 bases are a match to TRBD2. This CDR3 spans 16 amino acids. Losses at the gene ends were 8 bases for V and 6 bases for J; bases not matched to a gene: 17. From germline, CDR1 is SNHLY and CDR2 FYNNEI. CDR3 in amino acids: CASSWSGSGAVKTQYF. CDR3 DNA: TGTGCCAGCTCCTGGAGCGGGAGTGGGGCTGTGAAGACCCAGTACTTC.

The CDR3 spells CASSFYGENTEAFF. The CDR3 DNA follows: TGTGCCAGCAGTTTTTACGGGGAGAACACTGAAGCTTTCTTT. This chain joins TRBV25-1 and TRBJ1-1; D gene unclear. CDR3 size: 14 residues. The germline V gene encodes CDR1 MGHDK and CDR2 SYGVNS. Between the trimmed V and J ends, which lost 5 bases and 1 base, there was a span of 11 bases.

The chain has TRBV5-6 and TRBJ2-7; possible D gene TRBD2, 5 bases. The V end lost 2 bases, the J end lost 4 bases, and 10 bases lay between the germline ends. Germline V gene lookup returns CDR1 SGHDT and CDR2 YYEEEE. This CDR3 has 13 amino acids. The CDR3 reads CASSFRGSYEQYF. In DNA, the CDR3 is TGTGCCAGCAGCTTCAGAGGGAGTTACGAGCAGTACTTC.

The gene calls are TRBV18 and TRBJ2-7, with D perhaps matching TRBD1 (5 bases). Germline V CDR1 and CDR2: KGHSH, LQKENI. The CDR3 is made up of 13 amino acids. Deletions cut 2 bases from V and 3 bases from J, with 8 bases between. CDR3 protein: CASSPVTGYEQYF. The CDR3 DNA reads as TGTGCCAGCTCACCAGTAACAGGCTACGAGCAGTACTTC.

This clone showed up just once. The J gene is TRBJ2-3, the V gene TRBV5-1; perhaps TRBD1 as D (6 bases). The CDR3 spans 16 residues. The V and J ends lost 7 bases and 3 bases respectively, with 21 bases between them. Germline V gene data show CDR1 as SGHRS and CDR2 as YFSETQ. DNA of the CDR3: TGCGCCAGCGGCCCTTATTGGGGGCCGTCGACAGATACGCAGTATTTT. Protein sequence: CASGPYWGPSTDTQYF.

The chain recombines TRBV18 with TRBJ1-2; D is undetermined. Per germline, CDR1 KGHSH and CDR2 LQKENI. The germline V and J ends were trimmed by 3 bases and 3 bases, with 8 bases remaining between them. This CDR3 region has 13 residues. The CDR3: CASSPPTDYGYTF. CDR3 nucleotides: TGTGCCAGCTCACCTCCCACGGACTATGGCTACACCTTC.

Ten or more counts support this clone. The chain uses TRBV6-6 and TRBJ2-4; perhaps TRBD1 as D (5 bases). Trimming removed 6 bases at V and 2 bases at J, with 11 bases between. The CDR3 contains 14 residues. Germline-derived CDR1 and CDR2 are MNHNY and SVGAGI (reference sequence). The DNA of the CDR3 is TGTGCCAGCAGCCTGGACATAACCAAAAACATTCAGTACTTC. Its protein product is CASSLDITKNIQYF.

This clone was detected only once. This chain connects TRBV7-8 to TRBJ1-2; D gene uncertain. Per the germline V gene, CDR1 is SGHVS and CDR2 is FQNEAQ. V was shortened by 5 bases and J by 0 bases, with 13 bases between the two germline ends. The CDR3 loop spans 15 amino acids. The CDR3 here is CASSKLSGANYGYTF. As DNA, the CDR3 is TGTGCCAGCAGCAAACTCTCCGGAGCTAACTATGGCTACACCTTC.

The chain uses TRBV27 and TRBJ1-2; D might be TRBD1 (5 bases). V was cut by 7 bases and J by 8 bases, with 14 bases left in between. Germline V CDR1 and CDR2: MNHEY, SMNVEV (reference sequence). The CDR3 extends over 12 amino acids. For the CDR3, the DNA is TGTGCCAGCAAGGGTGGAGGGGCCGGCTACACCTTC. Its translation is CASKGGGAGYTF.

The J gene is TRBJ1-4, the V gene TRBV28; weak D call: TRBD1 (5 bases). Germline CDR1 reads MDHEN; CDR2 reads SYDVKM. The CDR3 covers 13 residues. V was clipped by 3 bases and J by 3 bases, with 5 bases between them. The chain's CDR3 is CASSFRANEKLFF. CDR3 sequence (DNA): TGTGCCAGCAGTTTCAGGGCTAATGAAAAACTGTTTTTT. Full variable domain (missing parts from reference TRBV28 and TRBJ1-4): DVKVTQSSRYLVKRTGEKVFLECVQDMDHENMFWYRQDPGLGLRLIYFSYDVKMKEKGDIPEGYSVSREKKERFSLILESASTNQTSMYLCASSFRANEKLFFGSGTQLSVL.

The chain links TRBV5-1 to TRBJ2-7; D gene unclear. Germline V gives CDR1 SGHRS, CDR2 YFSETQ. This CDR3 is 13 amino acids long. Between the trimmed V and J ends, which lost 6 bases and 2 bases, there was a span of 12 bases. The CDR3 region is CASKSGIAYEQYF. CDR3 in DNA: TGCGCCAGCAAGTCGGGTATAGCCTACGAGCAGTACTTC. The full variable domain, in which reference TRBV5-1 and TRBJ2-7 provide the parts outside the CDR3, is KAGVTQTPRYLIKTRGQQVTLSCSPISGHRSVSWYQQTPGQGLQFLFEYFSETQRNKGNFPGRFSGRQFSNSRSEMNVSTLELGDSALYLCASKSGIAYEQYFGPGTRLTVT.

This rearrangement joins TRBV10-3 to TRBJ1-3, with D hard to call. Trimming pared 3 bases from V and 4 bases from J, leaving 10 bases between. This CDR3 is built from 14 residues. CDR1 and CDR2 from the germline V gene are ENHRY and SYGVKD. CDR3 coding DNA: TGTGCCATCAGTGACGTGGCAGGAGGAAACACCATATATTTT. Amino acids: CAISDVAGGNTIYF.

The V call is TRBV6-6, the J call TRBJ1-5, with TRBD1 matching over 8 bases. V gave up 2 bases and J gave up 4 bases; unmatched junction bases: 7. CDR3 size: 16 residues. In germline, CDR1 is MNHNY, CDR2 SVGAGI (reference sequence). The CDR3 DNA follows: TGTGCCAGCAGTTACGCACCGGACAGGGCGAATCAGCCCCAGCATTTT. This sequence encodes CASSYAPDRANQPQHF.

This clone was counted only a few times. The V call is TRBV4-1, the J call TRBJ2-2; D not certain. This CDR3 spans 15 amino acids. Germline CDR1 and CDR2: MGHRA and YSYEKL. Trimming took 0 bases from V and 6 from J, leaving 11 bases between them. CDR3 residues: CASSQDTNAPGELFF. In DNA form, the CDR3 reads TGCGCCAGCAGCCAAGATACGAACGCGCCCGGGGAGCTGTTTTTT.

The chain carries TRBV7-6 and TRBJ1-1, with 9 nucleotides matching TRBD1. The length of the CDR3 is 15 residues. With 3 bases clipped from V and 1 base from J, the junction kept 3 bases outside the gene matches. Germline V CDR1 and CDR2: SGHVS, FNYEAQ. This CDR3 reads CASSFRGQGNTEAFF. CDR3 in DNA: TGTGCCAGCAGCTTCCGGGGACAGGGGAACACTGAAGCTTTCTTT.

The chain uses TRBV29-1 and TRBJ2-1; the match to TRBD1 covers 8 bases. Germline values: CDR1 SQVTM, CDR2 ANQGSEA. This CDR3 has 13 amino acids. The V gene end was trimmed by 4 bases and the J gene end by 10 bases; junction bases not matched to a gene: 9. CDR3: CSVAGQGSPEQFF. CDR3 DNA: TGCAGCGTTGCTGGACAGGGATCGCCCGAGCAGTTCTTC.

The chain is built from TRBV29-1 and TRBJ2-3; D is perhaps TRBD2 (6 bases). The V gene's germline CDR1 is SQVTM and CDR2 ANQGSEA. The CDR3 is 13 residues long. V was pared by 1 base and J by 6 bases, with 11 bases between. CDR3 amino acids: CSVEAGVADTQYF. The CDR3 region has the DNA TGCAGCGTTGAAGCGGGAGTTGCGGATACGCAGTATTTT.

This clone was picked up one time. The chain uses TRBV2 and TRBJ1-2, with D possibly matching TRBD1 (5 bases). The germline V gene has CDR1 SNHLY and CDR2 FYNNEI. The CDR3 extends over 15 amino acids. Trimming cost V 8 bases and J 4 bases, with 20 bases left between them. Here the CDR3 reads CASLREVRESYGYTF. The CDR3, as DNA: TGTGCCAGCCTCCGGGAGGTCAGGGAGAGCTATGGCTACACCTTC.

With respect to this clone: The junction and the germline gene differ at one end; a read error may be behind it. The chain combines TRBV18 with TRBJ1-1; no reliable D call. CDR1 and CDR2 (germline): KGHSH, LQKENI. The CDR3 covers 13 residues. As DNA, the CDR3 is TGTGCCAGCTCCCCACCATTATACACTGAAGCTTTCTTT. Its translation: CASSPPLYTEAFF.

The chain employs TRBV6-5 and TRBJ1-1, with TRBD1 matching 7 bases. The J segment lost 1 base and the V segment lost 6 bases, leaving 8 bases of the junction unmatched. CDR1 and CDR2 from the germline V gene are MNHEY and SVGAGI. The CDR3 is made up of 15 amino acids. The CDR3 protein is CASSTRDRQNTEAFF. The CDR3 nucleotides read TGTGCCAGCAGCACGCGGGACAGACAGAACACTGAAGCTTTCTTT.

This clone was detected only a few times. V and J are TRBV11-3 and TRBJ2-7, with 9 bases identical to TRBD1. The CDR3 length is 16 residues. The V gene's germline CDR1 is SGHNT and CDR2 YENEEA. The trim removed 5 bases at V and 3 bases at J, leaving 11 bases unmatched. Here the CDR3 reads CASSHEQGQGDYEQYF. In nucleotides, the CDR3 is TGTGCCAGCAGCCATGAACAGGGACAGGGCGACTACGAGCAGTACTTC. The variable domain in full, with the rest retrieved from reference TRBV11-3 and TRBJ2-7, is EAGVVQSPRYKIIEKKQPVAFWCNPISGHNTLYWYLQNLGQGPELLIRYENEEAVDDSQLPKDRFSAERLKGVDSTLKIQPAELGDSAVYLCASSHEQGQGDYEQYFGPGTRLTVT.

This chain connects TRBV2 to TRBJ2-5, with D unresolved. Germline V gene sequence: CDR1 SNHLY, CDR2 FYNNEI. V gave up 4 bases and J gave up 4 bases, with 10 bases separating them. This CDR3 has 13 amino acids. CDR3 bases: TGTGCCAGCAGTGGCCGAGACATAGAGACCCAGTACTTC. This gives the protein CASSGRDIETQYF.

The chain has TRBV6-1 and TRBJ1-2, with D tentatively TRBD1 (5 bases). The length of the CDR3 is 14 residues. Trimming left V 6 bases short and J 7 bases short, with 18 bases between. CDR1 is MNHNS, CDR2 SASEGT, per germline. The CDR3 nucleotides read TGTGCCAGCAGGGATCCCACAGGATCAGGTGGCTACACCTTC. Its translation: CASRDPTGSGGYTF.

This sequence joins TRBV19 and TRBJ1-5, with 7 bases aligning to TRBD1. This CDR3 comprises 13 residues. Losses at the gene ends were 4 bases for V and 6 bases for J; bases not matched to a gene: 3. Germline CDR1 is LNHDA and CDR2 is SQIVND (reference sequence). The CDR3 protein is CASSTDRAQPQHF. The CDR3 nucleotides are TGTGCCAGTAGTACCGACAGGGCTCAGCCCCAGCATTTT.

The CDR3 DNA is TGTGCCAGCATTAAACAACAGGGAAGAGGCACTGAAGCTTTCTTT. Translating gives CASIKQQGRGTEAFF. This rearrangement joins TRBV6-1 to TRBJ1-1; perhaps TRBD1 as D (6 bases). The CDR3 length is 15 residues. Per germline, CDR1 MNHNS and CDR2 SASEGT. Trimming shortened V by 7 bases and J by 4 bases, and 19 bases separated the two germline ends.

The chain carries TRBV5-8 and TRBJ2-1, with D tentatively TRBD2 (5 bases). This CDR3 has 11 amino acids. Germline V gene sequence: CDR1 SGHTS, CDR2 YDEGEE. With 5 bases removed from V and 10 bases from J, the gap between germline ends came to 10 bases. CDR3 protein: CASRILAEQFF. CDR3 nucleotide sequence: TGTGCCAGCAGAATTCTAGCCGAGCAGTTCTTC.

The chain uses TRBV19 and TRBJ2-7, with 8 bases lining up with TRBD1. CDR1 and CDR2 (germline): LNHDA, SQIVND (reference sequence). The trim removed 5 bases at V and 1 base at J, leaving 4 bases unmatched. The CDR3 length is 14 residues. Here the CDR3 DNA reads TGTGCCAGTAGTCCCGGGACAGGTTCCTACGAGCAGTACTTC. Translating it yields CASSPGTGSYEQYF.

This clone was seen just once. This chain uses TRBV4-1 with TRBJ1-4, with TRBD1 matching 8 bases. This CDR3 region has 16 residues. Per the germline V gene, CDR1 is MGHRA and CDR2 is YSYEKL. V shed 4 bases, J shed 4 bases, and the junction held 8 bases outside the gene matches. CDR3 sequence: CASSPRDGTGNEKLFF. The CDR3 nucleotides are TGCGCCAGCAGCCCCCGAGACGGGACAGGTAATGAAAAACTGTTTTTT.

The CDR3 bases are TGTGCCAGCAGTTCCATAAGTCGGCTCCCAGCGGACAATGAGCAGTTCTTC. This gives the protein CASSSISRLPADNEQFF. The V call is TRBV7-2, the J call TRBJ2-1, with a tentative D call TRBD2 (5 bases). The ends were cut back, 6 bases at V and 5 bases at J, with 23 bases in the middle. Germline V CDR1 and CDR2: SGHTA, FQGNSA. The CDR3 contains 17 residues.